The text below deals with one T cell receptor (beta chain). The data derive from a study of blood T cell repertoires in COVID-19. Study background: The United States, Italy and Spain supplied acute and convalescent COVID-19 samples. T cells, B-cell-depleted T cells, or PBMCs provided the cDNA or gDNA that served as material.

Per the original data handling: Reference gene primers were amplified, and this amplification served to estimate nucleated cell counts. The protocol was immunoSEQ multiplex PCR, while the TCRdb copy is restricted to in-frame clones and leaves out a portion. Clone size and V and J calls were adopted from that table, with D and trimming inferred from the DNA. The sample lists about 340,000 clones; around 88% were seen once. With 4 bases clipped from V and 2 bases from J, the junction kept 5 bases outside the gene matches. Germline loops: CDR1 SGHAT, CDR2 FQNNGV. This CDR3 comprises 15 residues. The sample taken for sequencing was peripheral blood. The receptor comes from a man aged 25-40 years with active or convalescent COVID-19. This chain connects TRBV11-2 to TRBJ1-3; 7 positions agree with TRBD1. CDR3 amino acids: CASSSTGIPGNTIYF. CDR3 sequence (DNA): TGTGCCAGCAGCTCGACAGGGATCCCTGGAAACACCATATATTTT.